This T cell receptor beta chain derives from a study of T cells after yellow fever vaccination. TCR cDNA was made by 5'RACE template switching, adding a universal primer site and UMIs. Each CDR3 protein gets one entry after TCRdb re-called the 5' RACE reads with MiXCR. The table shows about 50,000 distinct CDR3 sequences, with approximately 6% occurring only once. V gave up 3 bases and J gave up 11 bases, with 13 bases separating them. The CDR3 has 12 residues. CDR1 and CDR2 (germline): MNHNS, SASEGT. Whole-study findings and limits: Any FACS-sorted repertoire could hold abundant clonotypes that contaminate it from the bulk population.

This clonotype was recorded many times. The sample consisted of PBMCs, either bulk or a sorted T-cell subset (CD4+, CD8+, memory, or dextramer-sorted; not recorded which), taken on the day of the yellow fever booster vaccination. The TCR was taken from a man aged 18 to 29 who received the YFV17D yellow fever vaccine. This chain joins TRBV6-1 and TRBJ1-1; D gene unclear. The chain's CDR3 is CASSDFRAGAFF. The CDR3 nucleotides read TGTGCCAGCAGTGATTTCCGGGCCGGGGCTTTCTTT.